This TCR beta chain was profiled in a study of cytomegalovirus exposure and HLA in healthy donors. J was trimmed by 0 bases and V by 4 bases; bases with no gene match: 22. The germline V gene has CDR1 ENHRY and CDR2 SYGVKD. The CDR3 length is 22 residues. As to this clone: The antigen is not known.

General study points: A link between a missense DCLRE1C variant and TCR beta V- and J-gene trimming emerged from a later analysis. Later on, an analysis tied 18,000 or so TCR beta sequences to HLA alleles at 0.05 false discovery rate.

The PCR made use of 60 Vbeta and 13 Jbeta primers. Profiled with immunoSEQ multiplex PCR; TCRdb holds only in-frame clones, not every one. The sample records 170,000 or so clones, around 77% being singletons. The sample comprised PBMCs. This receptor was obtained from a man aged 55-75 years in good health and CMV-seronegative. The gene calls are TRBV10-3 and TRBJ2-7; 12 bases map to TRBD2. The CDR3 protein is CAISGAGTGTTSGSRSSYEQYF. CDR3 bases: TGTGCCATCAGTGGGGCCGGGACAGGGACGACTAGCGGGAGCCGAAGCTCCTACGAGCAGTACTTC.